This entry lists 12 T cell receptor beta chains sequenced from one sample in a study of breast tumors, draining lymph nodes, adjacent tissues. Breast cancer patients provided tissue from their axillary draining lymph nodes. TCRdb recomputed calls from the multiplex PCR reads with MiXCR, one row per CDR3 protein. The sample yields some 97,000 distinct CDR3 sequences, approximately 21% seen once. Material for sequencing was axillary lymph node tissue. Every receptor here comes from a female donor with breast cancer. Some clones in this sample may be carry-over from other donors' samples.

Concerning this clonotype itself: A read error may account for a junction end that differs from germline. The chain employs TRBV27 and TRBJ2-6; TRBD1 is a possible D gene (6 bases). This CDR3 has 16 amino acids. The germline V gene encodes CDR1 MNHEY and CDR2 SMNVEV (reference sequence). CDR3 loop: CASTGTRSSGANVPTF. The DNA for the CDR3 is TGTGCCAGTACTGGGACAAGGAGCTCTGGGGCCAACGTCCCGACTTTC.

In this sample, this clonotype turned up many times. This sequence joins TRBV6-1 and TRBJ1-5; maybe TRBD1 (6 bases). V was shortened by 11 bases and J by 7 bases, with 18 bases between the two germline ends. The CDR3 is made up of 13 amino acids. The germline gives CDR1 MNHNS, CDR2 SASEGT. CDR3 protein: CAATIRGDQPQHF. The CDR3 bases are TGTGCCGCCACGATTAGGGGGGACCAGCCCCAGCATTTT.

This clonotype occurred many times. This sequence joins TRBV20-1 and TRBJ1-2; D is unresolved. Germline CDR1 and CDR2: DFQATT and SNEGSKA (reference sequence). V was cut by 3 bases and J by 0 bases, with 11 bases left in between. This CDR3 region has 14 residues. DNA of the CDR3: TGCAGTGCTAGGTACATAGGAACTAACTATGGCTACACCTTC. It encodes CSARYIGTNYGYTF.

This clonotype was detected ten times or more. The chain couples TRBV11-2 to TRBJ2-2, with 14 bases lining up with TRBD2. The germline gives CDR1 SGHAT, CDR2 FQNNGV. V trimming: 4 bases; J trimming: 5 bases; junction bases outside the gene matches: 6. This CDR3 spans 17 amino acids. The CDR3 loop is CASSSGTSGSRTGELFF. The CDR3, as DNA: TGTGCCAGCAGCTCCGGGACTAGCGGGAGTAGGACCGGGGAGCTGTTTTTT.

With respect to this clonotype: A much more abundant neighbour one base away suggests this may be a read error. Since no conserved phenylalanine or tryptophan closes the CDR3, a read error is the likely cause. V usage is TRBV2 and J usage is TRBJ1-6; 7 bases are shared with TRBD1. This CDR3 is built from 14 residues. J lost 9 bases, V lost 6 bases, and 8 bases had no gene match. In germline, CDR1 is SNHLY, CDR2 FYNNEI. CDR3 loop: CASRLGTGVSPLHL. The CDR3, as DNA: TGTGCCAGCAGGCTCGGAACAGGGGTTTCACCCCTCCACCTT.

This clonotype was counted at least ten times. The chain employs TRBV5-4 and TRBJ2-1, with TRBD2 matching over 12 bases. Unmatched junction bases numbered 5, after V lost 4 bases and J lost 3 bases. Germline CDR1 reads SGHNT; CDR2 reads YYREEE (reference sequence). The CDR3 is made up of 16 amino acids. CDR3 coding DNA: TGTGCCAGCAGCCCGGGACTAGCGGGCGACTACAATGAGCAGTTCTTC. This sequence encodes CASSPGLAGDYNEQFF.

To note about this clonotype: Just one base apart from a much larger clone, this may be a read error. No conserved phenylalanine or tryptophan ends this CDR3, so it is likely a read error. This chain links TRBV19 with TRBJ2-1; 8 bases are a match to TRBD1. Germline V lookup: CDR1 LNHDA, CDR2 SQIVND (reference sequence). V dropped 9 bases and J dropped 4; count of bases not matched to a gene: 8. The CDR3 has 14 amino acids. The CDR3 DNA is TGTGCCAGAACAGGGACAGGAGGGTACAATGAGCAGTTCCTC. Amino acids: CARTGTGGYNEQFL.

This sequence joins TRBV20-1 and TRBJ2-7; TRBD1 is a possible D gene (6 bases). Trimming pared 6 bases from V and 7 bases from J, leaving 16 bases between. This CDR3 is 12 amino acids long. Germline CDR1 reads DFQATT; CDR2 reads SNEGSKA (reference sequence). The CDR3 nucleotides are TGCAGTGCGCCGGGACAAAGCCTGGAGCAGTACTTC. Its translation is CSAPGQSLEQYF.

As regards this clonotype: Its ends do not fully match the called genes, so a read error is possible. The V and J genes are TRBV28 and TRBJ1-2, with a tentative D call TRBD1 (5 bases). Germline V gene sequence: CDR1 MDHEN, CDR2 SYDVKM. This CDR3 has 15 amino acids. The chain's CDR3 is CASSLLTAINYGYIF. CDR3 coding DNA: TGTGCCAGCAGTTTACTGACAGCGATCAACTATGGCTACATCTTC.

As for this clonotype: This sequence may be a read error, since a much larger clone differs from it by one base. J is TRBJ2-7 and V is TRBV6-5; D is unresolved. This CDR3 comprises 11 residues. Germline loops: CDR1 MNHEY, CDR2 SVGAGI. The V end was cut by 3 bases, the J end by 9 bases, with 9 bases between. The CDR3 DNA sequence: TGTGCCAGCAGTTATTCCCACGTGCAGTACTTC. It translates to CASSYSHVQYF.

This clonotype showed up many times. The rearrangement links TRBV5-5 to TRBJ2-5, with D uncertain. In germline, CDR1 is SGHKS, CDR2 YYEKEE (reference sequence). Trimming removed 3 bases at V and 5 bases at J, with 5 bases between. This CDR3 spans 11 amino acids. The CDR3 nucleotides are TGTGCCAGCAGCTGGATGGAGACCCAGTACTTC. The encoded protein is CASSWMETQYF.

This clonotype showed up many times. The chain is built from TRBV20-1 and TRBJ2-7; 11 bases fit TRBD1. The germline V gene has CDR1 DFQATT and CDR2 SNEGSKA (reference sequence). This CDR3 spans 13 amino acids. J lost 0 bases, V lost 5 bases, and 0 bases had no gene match. CDR3 sequence (DNA): TGCAGTGCTGGGACAGGGGGCTCCTACGAGCAGTACTTC. Protein: CSAGTGGSYEQYF.